Listed here is a single T cell receptor (beta chain). Its antigen is unidentified. The same CDR3 can be traced to other DNA sequences in this sample. These data come from a study of cytomegalovirus exposure and HLA in healthy donors. Regarding the study as a whole: Several top significant clusters appeared, in a later analysis, to be linked to common viral pathogens. Under in vitro conditions, a few CMV-associated chains were confirmed as specific for CMV antigens.

The CDR3 covers 16 residues. V was trimmed by 4 bases and J by 0 bases, leaving 15 bases between them. Germline lookup yields CDR1 SQVTM and CDR2 ANQGSEA. In the PCR, 60 Vbeta and 13 Jbeta primers were used. In the original workflow: As a later analysis found, there were 80 million to 90 million unique TCR beta chains, of which some 9.9 million were shared. Assay: immunoSEQ multiplex PCR; the TCRdb copy retains only in-frame clones and omits some. The V and J calls and clone size were taken over from that table, and D and trimming were inferred from the DNA. The data show under 150,000 clones, with 75% to 85% seen just once and approximately 4% held by the top ten.

Source material: PBMCs. The gene calls are TRBV29-1 and TRBJ2-2, with a tentative D call TRBD2 (6 bases). The receptor was isolated from a woman aged 40 to 50 in good health and CMV-seronegative. The DNA of the CDR3 is TGCAGCGTTGTCGCGAGGGAGGCCTCGAACACCGGGGAGCTGTTTTTT. Amino acids: CSVVAREASNTGELFF.